The following is a TCR beta chain sequence with its context. Its target antigen remains unknown. No base quality values were provided; no much bigger clone lies one nucleotide off. These data come from a study of cytomegalovirus exposure and HLA in healthy donors (dated by TCRdb to the late 2010s). Describing the broader study: In an earlier analysis of approximately 500 of the donors, roughly 300 Gb of sequence data and 100 million or so unique TCR beta sequences from roughly 180 million T cells were reported. An early release that covered roughly 600 HLA-typed donors contained approximately 300 gigabases of sequencing data and some 87 million unique TCR sequences. Of the approximately 400 genotyped donors, roughly 80% were placed in the genetic ancestry cluster associated with self-reported Caucasian donors. The aim of the study was to test whether cataloging public T cell receptors could identify signatures of past pathogen exposure. The study used immunosequencing to profile the T cell repertoires of around 600 subjects and linked those repertoires to cytomegalovirus serostatus. In addition to the first cohort of around 670 subjects, a separate validation cohort of around 110 different subjects was used. To predict cytomegalovirus infection status, the study combined high-throughput TCR immunosequencing, statistical association of individual TCRs with disease status, and machine learning. A later analysis re-examined previously published TCR beta repertoires from over 500 donors and added high-resolution HLA genotyping to investigate patterns of TCR occurrence. Rather than using new phenotypic data, the later analysis identified candidate immune exposures from TCR beta sequences and from how often those sequences occurred across donors. An earlier analysis of around 580 of the donors used high-throughput TCR beta sequencing to judge whether each TCR beta V gene segment behaved as functional or pseudogenic. Donor age, sex, ethnicity and CMV serostatus were collected together with the repertoire data. Genome-wide SNP genotypes for about 65% of the roughly 670 donors were used in a later genetic analysis, which treated that subset as a discovery cohort. Every repertoire in the discovery cohort had been generated on one and the same sequencing platform. Both class I and class II loci were covered by HLA typing, at four-digit resolution. Typing coverage differed by locus: A, B, C, DRB1 and DQB1 were typed in about 629-640 donors, DQA1 in about 560, DPA1 in some 610, and DPB1 in around 490. Several DR-DQ haplotypes were handled as single units for association and clustering because linkage in the cohort was strong. Across approximately 400 genotyped donors of the cohort, an average of about 240,000 unique TCR beta nucleotide sequences per donor were sequenced, and 15% to 20% of those sequences were non-productive.

Library construction relied on the immunoSEQ multiplex PCR assay. The multiplex PCR relied on a mix of 60 forward primers for TCR Vbeta segments and 13 reverse primers for TCR Jbeta segments. Amplification of the CDR3 region of rearranged TCR beta genes was performed with a multiplex PCR assay on genomic DNA. The Illumina HiSeq System was used to sequence the amplified TCR beta libraries as 87-base-pair reads. The published analysis was carried out like this. A later analysis tallied roughly 78 million unique TCR beta chains across the 610 or so repertoires, and 10 million to 11 million of those chains were shared by two or more donors. Raw reads were error-corrected and collapsed into unique sequences with a nearest-neighbor algorithm that merged closely related sequences to remove PCR and sequencing errors. Alignment of CDR3 sequences to IMGT reference sequences was used to assign V, D and J gene segments. Each retained sequence needed at least a six-nucleotide match to both a V gene segment and a J gene segment. Rearrangements were called productive when the CDR3 lacked stop codons and stayed in frame with V and J; all others were non-productive. CDR3 was defined according to IMGT convention as the region running from the second conserved V-encoded cysteine to the conserved J-encoded phenylalanine. Sequences without an unambiguous match to a single V gene segment were excluded from the earlier analysis of about 600 of the donors. In an earlier analysis of approximately 560 of the donors, a V segment was called functional when productive rearrangements were above 56.7%, and segregating when the standard deviation between donors exceeded 5%. A statistical classification framework was built for diagnosing cytomegalovirus status from the catalog of TCR beta chain sequences. V and J gene assignment, in a later analysis, came from comparing TCR nucleotide sequences with IMGT/GENE-DB human TR gene sequences. In a later analysis, CDR3 sequences and most-parsimonious VDJ recombination scenarios were assigned using the TCRdist pipeline. A later analysis defined each TCR beta chain by its CDR3 amino acid sequence plus V-gene family, and excluded reads lacking a unique V-gene family. As a way to deal with suspected cross-contamination and a sequencing artifact, a later analysis dropped approximately 570 nucleotide sequences that were highly shared and had low generation probability. In a later analysis, a clonal expansion index was calculated for each public chain from normalized within-repertoire ranks of inferred template counts. In a later analysis, generation probabilities were computed using a VDJ recombination model fitted to out-of-frame rearrangements, and the results were checked against IGoR. In a later analysis, TCR-TCR, TCR-HLA and TCR-CMV co-occurrence was scored with hypergeometric tests, and a repertoire-size bias correction was applied to TCR pairs. A later analysis estimated false discovery rates by permuting HLA or CMV assignments 20 times. A later analysis grouped co-occurring TCRs with DBSCAN, adding TCRdist sequence similarity when clustering within HLA-allele-positive subsets. Co-occurrence clustering excluded repertoires with fewer than 30,000 or more than 120,000 public chains, plus five with anomalous nucleotide sharing. Sourced from immuneACCESS, this table was stored by TCRdb with only in-frame sequences that have V and J called. A share of the clones is absent; for the studies checked, an unresolved V gene accounts for under half, and the remainder has no known explanation. V and J calls and clone size are those listed in that table; D and trimming were worked out from the DNA. The sample records roughly 160,000 clones, approximately 80% of which are singletons. The top ten hold roughly 10% of the sample.

Overall study results and their limits: In vitro tests confirmed that three of the cytomegalovirus-associated TCR beta chains recognize cytomegalovirus antigens. A total of fewer than 200 TCR beta chains were listed by the study as associated with cytomegalovirus. An earlier analysis of approximately 540 of the donors showed that most TCR beta V segments appeared in productive rearrangements either about 90% or about 30% of the time, which broadly matched IMGT annotations. A further reported finding was that TCR beta sequences accurately predicted the HLA-A and HLA-B alleles for most subjects in the first cohort. While some public TCRs were present in many individuals, most TCR sequences turned up only very rarely across donors. The cohort was sequenced for TCR beta chains only, and without alpha or paired-chain data the features that could be detected were limited. An association between a missense DCLRE1C variant and V-gene and J-gene trimming of TCR beta chains was found in a later genetic analysis and replicated in an independent cohort. Roughly uniform sequencing depth across donors was assumed in presence/absence analyses, although this assumption may not hold. Most CMV-associated TCR beta chains appeared to be HLA-restricted in a later analysis, and the HLA associations seemed to be driven largely by CMV exposure. Assigning TCR associations to individual alleles was difficult when HLA alleles, especially DR and DQ, strongly co-occurred. In a later analysis, HLA-associated TCR beta chains were found to be more clonally expanded and to have lower generation probabilities than equally common non-associated chains. For the cohort, immune exposure information was limited to CMV serostatus. According to the authors, the approach could potentially be generalized to other disease states and immunological phenotypes. Because some donors lacked HLA typing at each locus, the association tests relied only on the typed subset. Over 15 rarely observed V segments, including chromosome 9 orphons, were excluded from the earlier analysis of approximately 600 of the donors because counts were too low. A later analysis found that TCR association rates varied across HLA loci, with DRB1 alleles showing the most associated TCRs and HLA-C alleles the fewest. In both the original and validation cohorts, the classifier was reported to diagnose cytomegalovirus status with high specificity and sensitivity. According to a later genetic analysis, donors in an Asian-associated ancestry cluster had fewer N-insertions in productive TCRs than the approximately 670-donor mean. Correlated functional status among segregating V segments might reflect linkage disequilibrium, but an unknown experimental factor could not be ruled out. The sequencing pipeline was judged likely to have produced a cluster of highly shared sequence variants as a technical artifact. A later analysis reported that several top co-occurrence clusters appeared linked to parvovirus B19, influenza, CMV and Epstein-Barr virus. Specific HLA alleles were associated with roughly 17,000 TCR beta sequences at a false discovery rate of 0.05 in a later analysis.

The cohort comprised around 690 healthy bone marrow donors. At the time of sampling, every cohort member was nominally healthy, though immune exposures that went unrecorded were likely present. The donor tested CMV seropositive, placing the donor among the 290 or so seropositive members of the cohort. A peripheral blood sample was provided by each donor, and peripheral blood mononuclear cells were used for TCR beta sequencing. The Qiagen DNeasy Blood Extraction Kit was used to extract genomic DNA from the blood cell samples. The source material was PBMCs. The sequence came from a young man in good health and CMV-seropositive.

The sequenced DNA is TGTGCCAGCAGCCTGGGGGGAACAACTAATGAAAAACTGTTTTTT. Translated, this gives CASSLGGTTNEKLFF. Here the chain combines TRBV11-2 and TRBJ1-4; the D gene is possibly TRBD1, with 5 bases matching. The germline V gene supplies CDR1 SGHAT and CDR2 FQNNGV. V and J lose 5 bases and 0 bases, and a span of 10 bases separates them. The CDR3 covers 15 residues, taking in both the cysteine and the phenylalanine. Of the read, only the CDR3 DNA is kept; its 45 bases are in frame from base 1.